This is a list of T cell receptor beta chains from one sample in a study of beta chain features in type 1 diabetes. The repertoire was sequenced with immunoSEQ multiplex PCR; TCRdb's copy has only in-frame clones and lacks some. There are 500,000 to 650,000 clones in the sample; about an eighth occur only once, and around 0.12% lies in the top ten. Specimen: naive CD4+ T cells from blood. These TCRs come from a man aged 25 to 40 with type 1 diabetes. Both conserved end residues are part of each CDR3. A D gene is named only where the DNA matches it firmly. Some rows mark clone size as missing; the rest say once, few, many or name a class of expanded clone.

TRBV11-2,.,few,TRBJ1-2,TGTGCCAGCAGCTTTTCTGCAGGCCTCTCGGGTGGCTACACCTTC,CASSFSAGLSGGYTF
TRBV28,TRBD1,few,TRBJ1-2,TGTGCCAGCAGTTTTCCGGGACAGGGAAACTATGGCTACACCTTC,CASSFPGQGNYGYTF
TRBV18,.,.,TRBJ2-3,TGTGCCAGCTCGCCCGACGGGGCAGATACGCAGTATTTT,CASSPDGADTQYF
TRBV7-2,.,few,TRBJ1-2,TGTGCCAGCAGCTTAGGTTTGTCCTTAGCTAACTATGGCTACACCTTC,CASSLGLSLANYGYTF
TRBV10-3,.,.,TRBJ2-5,TGTGCCAGCAGTCCTTCTGGGGCCGGAGGGCAAAAGACCCAGTACTTC,CASSPSGAGGQKTQYF
TRBV25-1,TRBD1,.,TRBJ2-7,TGTGCCACCACAGGGGCGGCCGCCTACGAGCAGTACTTC,CATTGAAAYEQYF
TRBV7-9,.,few,TRBJ1-1,TGTGCCAGCAGCTCTCAGGGAATTCTGAACACTGAAGCTTTCTTT,CASSSQGILNTEAFF
TRBV7-6,TRBD1,.,TRBJ2-2,TGTGCCAGCAGCTCGTCCCTTTTCGGTGGACAGGGGGATACCGGGGAGCTGTTTTTT,CASSSSLFGGQGDTGELFF
TRBV4-3,.,few,TRBJ2-7,TGCGCCAGCAGCCAAGTCGACGGCCGCTACGAGCAGTACTTC,CASSQVDGRYEQYF
TRBV4-1,TRBD1,few,TRBJ2-3,TGCGCCAGCAGGCAGGAGGGGACAGGGGGTCCAGATACGCAGTATTTT,CASRQEGTGGPDTQYF
TRBV7-9,.,.,TRBJ2-3,TGTGCCAGCAGCTTAGTGTCGGAGAGGGCTAGCACAGATACGCAGTATTTT,CASSLVSERASTDTQYF
TRBV20-1,.,few,TRBJ2-1,TGCAGTGCTACAGGGTACAATGAGCAGTTCTTC,CSATGYNEQFF
TRBV5-1,TRBD1,.,TRBJ2-7,TGCGCCAGCAGCTTGGCCCCCCGGGACAGTTACGAGCAGTACTTC,CASSLAPRDSYEQYF
TRBV4-1,.,.,TRBJ2-3,TGCGCCAGCAGCCAATTCACGTCAGGGAAAAGCACAGATACGCAGTATTTT,CASSQFTSGKSTDTQYF
TRBV7-3,.,few,TRBJ2-1,TGTGCCAGCAGCTTACTAGCGTCCTACAATGAGCAGTTCTTC,CASSLLASYNEQFF
TRBV7-2,TRBD2,few,TRBJ2-7,TGTGCCAGCAGCCCGAGGGGACTAGCCTACGAGCAGTACTTC,CASSPRGLAYEQYF
TRBV7-9,TRBD1,.,TRBJ1-6,TGTGCCAGCAGCTCGTTAGCTGGAGCGGGACAGCACCTCCACTTT,CASSSLAGAGQHLHF
TRBV21-1,.,.,TRBJ2-7,TGTGCCAGCAGCCCGGGCTACGAGCAGTACTTC,CASSPGYEQYF
TRBV5-1,.,.,TRBJ1-2,TGCGCCAGCCGTGGACAGAACTATGGCTACACCTTC,CASRGQNYGYTF
TRBV7-9,TRBD1,few,TRBJ2-3,TGTGCCAGCAGTCCCGGGTACAGGGGTAATACGCAGTATTTT,CASSPGYRGNTQYF
TRBV7-9,.,few,TRBJ1-5,TGTGCCAGCAGCTCCCCGGGTGGGGGCAATCAGCCCCAGCATTTT,CASSSPGGGNQPQHF
TRBV5-1,.,few,TRBJ1-1,TGCGCCAGCAGCTTGGGTTCAGGGGCAATGAACACTGAAGCTTTCTTT,CASSLGSGAMNTEAFF
TRBV7-2,TRBD2,few,TRBJ2-3,TGTGCCAGCAGCTTAGGATCTAGCGGGAGCACAGATACGCAGTATTTT,CASSLGSSGSTDTQYF
TRBV28,.,.,TRBJ2-7,TGTGCCAGCAGTTTTTCCGTAAGGGAGCAGTACTTC,CASSFSVREQYF
TRBV18,.,few,TRBJ2-1,TGTGCCAGCTCACCACGGGAGCTCTCCTACAATGAGCAGTTCTTC,CASSPRELSYNEQFF
TRBV7-9,.,.,TRBJ2-3,TGTGCCAGCAGCCTTAGCACAGATACGCAGTATTTT,CASSLSTDTQYF
TRBV28,.,many,TRBJ2-3,TGTGCCAGCAGTGGACCAGGGACAGATACGCAGTATTTT,CASSGPGTDTQYF
TRBV4-3,.,few,TRBJ1-2,TGCGCCAGCAGCCCTAGGGGTAGGGGCTATGGCTACACCTTC,CASSPRGRGYGYTF
TRBV25-1,.,few,TRBJ1-6,TGTGCCAGCAGTGAAGGGGCGGGTAGCTCCTATAATTCACCCCTCCACTTT,CASSEGAGSSYNSPLHF
TRBV7-9,TRBD1,few,TRBJ2-7,TGTGCCAGCAGCTCGTACAGGGGAAGCCTATCCTACGAGCAGTACTTC,CASSSYRGSLSYEQYF
TRBV14,TRBD2,.,TRBJ2-1,TGTGCCAGCAGCCCTAGCGGGGGGGCCTCCTATGAGCAGTTCTTC,CASSPSGGASYEQFF
TRBV28,.,.,TRBJ2-5,TGTGCCAGCAGTCCAAACGGGAGTGGCGGAGAAGAGACCCAGTACTTC,CASSPNGSGGEETQYF
TRBV29-1,.,few,TRBJ2-1,TGCAGCGTTGGGGGGTTCAATGAGCAGTTCTTC,CSVGGFNEQFF
TRBV9,TRBD1,.,TRBJ2-7,TGTGCCAGCAGCGTATCAGGGGGCGATTACGCCTACGAGCAGTACTTC,CASSVSGGDYAYEQYF
TRBV5-1,TRBD1,.,TRBJ2-5,TGCGCCAGCAGCGGAGACCGGGACAGGGTGGAGACCCAGTACTTC,CASSGDRDRVETQYF
TRBV19,.,few,TRBJ2-5,TGTGCCAGTCTTGGACCGGTCGGAGAGACCCAGTACTTC,CASLGPVGETQYF
TRBV4-2,.,few,TRBJ2-3,TGTGCCAGCAGCCAAGATGTTACGCAGTATTTT,CASSQDVTQYF
TRBV28,.,few,TRBJ1-2,TGTGCCAGCAGTTTCCCGGTGTCCCAAAACTATGGCTACACCTTC,CASSFPVSQNYGYTF
TRBV2,.,few,TRBJ1-2,TGTGCCAGCAGTGACCCAGATGGAGGCTACACCTTC,CASSDPDGGYTF
TRBV7-2,TRBD2,few,TRBJ2-3,TGTGCCAGCAGCTTAGTGGGTAGCGGGGGGCTGAGCACAGATACGCAGTATTTT,CASSLVGSGGLSTDTQYF
TRBV7-2,.,few,TRBJ2-7,TGTGCCAGCAGCTTAGACGGGACACCCTCCTACGAGCAGTACTTC,CASSLDGTPSYEQYF
TRBV30,.,.,TRBJ2-1,TGTGCCTGGAGTACGCGACTTGAGCAGTTCTTC,CAWSTRLEQFF
TRBV9,TRBD1,few,TRBJ1-2,TGTGCCAGCAGCGCAGGGGGGACTGGAAACTATGGCTACACCTTC,CASSAGGTGNYGYTF
TRBV7-9,TRBD1,few,TRBJ1-2,TGTGCCAGCAGCTGGGGACAGAACTATGGCTACACCTTC,CASSWGQNYGYTF
TRBV5-4,.,.,TRBJ1-1,TGTGCCAGCAGCTTGAACCCAGGGAACACTGAAGCTTTCTTT,CASSLNPGNTEAFF
TRBV7-2,TRBD1,.,TRBJ1-2,TGTGCCAGCAGCCAAGGACAGGGGGCCAACTATGGCTACACCTTC,CASSQGQGANYGYTF
TRBV19,TRBD2,few,TRBJ2-5,TGTGCCAGCACGCGGGAGGGTGGAGAGACCCAGTACTTC,CASTREGGETQYF
TRBV12-5,.,few,TRBJ2-1,TGTGCTAGTGGTTTCCAGGTTTCAGCCTACAATGAGCAGTTCTTC,CASGFQVSAYNEQFF
TRBV29-1,.,few,TRBJ1-1,TGCAGCGTTCAAGGGAACACTGAAGCTTTCTTT,CSVQGNTEAFF
TRBV25-1,.,few,TRBJ2-1,TGTGCCAGCAGTGCCGCAAATCGCAATGAGCAGTTCTTC,CASSAANRNEQFF
TRBV7-2,.,few,TRBJ2-4,TGTGCCAGCAGCTTTTTAGTGGGAAACATTCAGTACTTC,CASSFLVGNIQYF
TRBV15,.,few,TRBJ2-5,TGTGCCACCAGCAGGGAGCCCAAAGAGACCCAGTACTTC,CATSREPKETQYF
TRBV2,.,.,TRBJ1-5,TGTGCCAGCAGTGAAGCATCAGCCAATCAGCCCCAGCATTTT,CASSEASANQPQHF